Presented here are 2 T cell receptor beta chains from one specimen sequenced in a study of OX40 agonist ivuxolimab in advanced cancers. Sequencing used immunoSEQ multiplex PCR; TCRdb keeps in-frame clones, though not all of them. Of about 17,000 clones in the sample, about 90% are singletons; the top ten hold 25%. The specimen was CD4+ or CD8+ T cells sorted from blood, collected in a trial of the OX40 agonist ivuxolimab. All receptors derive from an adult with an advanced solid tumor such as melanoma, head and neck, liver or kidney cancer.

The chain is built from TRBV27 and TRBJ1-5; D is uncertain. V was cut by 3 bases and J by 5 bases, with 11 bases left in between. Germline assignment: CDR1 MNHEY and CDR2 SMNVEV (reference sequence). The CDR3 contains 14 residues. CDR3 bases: TGTGCCAGCAGTTTCAGCGCGACTTATCAGCCCCAGCATTTT. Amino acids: CASSFSATYQPQHF.

The CDR3 sequence: CASSPYGWDEQFF. The CDR3, as DNA: TGTGCCAGCAGTCCGTACGGCTGGGATGAGCAGTTCTTC. This chain links TRBV25-1 with TRBJ2-1; D gene unclear. V lost 5 bases and J 8 bases, leaving 13 bases between the germline ends. CDR3 size: 13 residues. Germline V gene lookup returns CDR1 MGHDK and CDR2 SYGVNS.